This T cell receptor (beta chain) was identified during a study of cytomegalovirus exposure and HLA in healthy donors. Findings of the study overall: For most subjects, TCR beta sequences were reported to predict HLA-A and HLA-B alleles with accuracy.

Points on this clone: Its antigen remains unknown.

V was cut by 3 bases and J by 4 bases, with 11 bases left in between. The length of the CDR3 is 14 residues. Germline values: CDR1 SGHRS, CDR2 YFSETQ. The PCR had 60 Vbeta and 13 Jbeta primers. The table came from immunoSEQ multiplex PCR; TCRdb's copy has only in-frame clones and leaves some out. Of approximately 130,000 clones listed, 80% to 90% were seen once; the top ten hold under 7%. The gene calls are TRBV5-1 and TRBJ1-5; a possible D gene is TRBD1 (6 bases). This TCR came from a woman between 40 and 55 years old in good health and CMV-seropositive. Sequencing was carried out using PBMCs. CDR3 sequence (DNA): TGCGCCAGCAGCTCGGGAGGGGGTAATCAGCCCCAGCATTTT. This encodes CASSSGGGNQPQHF.